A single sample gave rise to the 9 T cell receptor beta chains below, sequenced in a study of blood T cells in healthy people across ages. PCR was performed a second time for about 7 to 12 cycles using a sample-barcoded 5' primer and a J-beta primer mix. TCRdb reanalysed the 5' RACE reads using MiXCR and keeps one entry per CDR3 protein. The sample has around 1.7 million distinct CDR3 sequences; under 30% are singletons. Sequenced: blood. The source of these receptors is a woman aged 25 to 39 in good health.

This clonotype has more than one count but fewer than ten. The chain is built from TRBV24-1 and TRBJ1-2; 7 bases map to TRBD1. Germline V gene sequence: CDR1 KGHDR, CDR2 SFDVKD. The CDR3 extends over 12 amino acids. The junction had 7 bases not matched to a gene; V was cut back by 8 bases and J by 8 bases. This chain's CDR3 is CATTKTGSGYTF. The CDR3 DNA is TGTGCCACCACCAAGACAGGGAGCGGCTACACCTTC.

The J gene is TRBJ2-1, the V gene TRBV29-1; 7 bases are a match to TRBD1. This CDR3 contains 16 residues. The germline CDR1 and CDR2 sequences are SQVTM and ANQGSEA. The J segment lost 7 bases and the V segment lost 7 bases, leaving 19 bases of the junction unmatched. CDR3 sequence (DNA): TGCAGCGCCATACTGGACAGGCCGATCCTCTGGAATGAGCAGTTCTTC. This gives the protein CSAILDRPILWNEQFF.

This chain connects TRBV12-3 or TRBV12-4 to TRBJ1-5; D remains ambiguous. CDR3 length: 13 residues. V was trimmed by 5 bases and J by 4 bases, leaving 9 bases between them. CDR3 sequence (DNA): TGTGCCAGCAGTAAAAGGGAGAATCAGCCCCAGCATTTT. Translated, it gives CASSKRENQPQHF.

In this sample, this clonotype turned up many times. The CDR3 DNA sequence: TGTGCCAGCAGTTTGAGGGGAGGGACCCCCCAGCATTTT. It encodes CASSLRGGTPQHF. This chain links TRBV28 with TRBJ1-5; possibly TRBD1 for D (5 bases). Germline V lookup: CDR1 MDHEN, CDR2 SYDVKM. Trimming removed 3 bases from V and 10 bases from J, with 13 bases in between. This CDR3 contains 13 residues.

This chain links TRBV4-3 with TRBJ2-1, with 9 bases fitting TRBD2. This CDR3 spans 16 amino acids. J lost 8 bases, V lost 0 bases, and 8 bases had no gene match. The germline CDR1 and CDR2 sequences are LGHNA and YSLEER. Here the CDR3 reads CASSQDSRAGGDEQFF. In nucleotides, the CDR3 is TGCGCCAGCAGCCAAGATTCTCGAGCGGGGGGTGATGAGCAGTTCTTC.

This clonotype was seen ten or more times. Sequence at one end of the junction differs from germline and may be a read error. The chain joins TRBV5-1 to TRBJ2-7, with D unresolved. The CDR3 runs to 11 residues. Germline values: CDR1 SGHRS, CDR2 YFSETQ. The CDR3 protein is CASSYDYEQYF. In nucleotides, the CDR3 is TGTGCCAGCAGTTACGACTACGAGCAGTACTTC.

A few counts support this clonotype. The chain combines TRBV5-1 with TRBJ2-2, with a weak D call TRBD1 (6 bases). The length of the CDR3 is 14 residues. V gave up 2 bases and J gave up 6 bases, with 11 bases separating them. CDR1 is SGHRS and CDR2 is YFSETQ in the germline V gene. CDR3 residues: CASSFWGQAGELFF. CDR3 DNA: TGCGCCAGCAGCTTCTGGGGGCAGGCCGGGGAGCTGTTTTTT.

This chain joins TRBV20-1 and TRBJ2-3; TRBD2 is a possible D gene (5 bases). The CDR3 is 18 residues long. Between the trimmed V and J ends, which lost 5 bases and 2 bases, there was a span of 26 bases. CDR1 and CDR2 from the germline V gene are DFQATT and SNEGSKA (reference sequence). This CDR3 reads CSASLGAFSGILTDTQYF. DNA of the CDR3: TGCAGTGCTTCCCTGGGTGCGTTCTCGGGGATTCTCACAGATACGCAGTATTTT.

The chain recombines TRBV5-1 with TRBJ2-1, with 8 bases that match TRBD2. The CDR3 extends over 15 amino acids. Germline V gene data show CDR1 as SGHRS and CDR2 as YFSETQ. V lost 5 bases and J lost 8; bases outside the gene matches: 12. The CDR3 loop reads CASRSSIAGRDEQFF. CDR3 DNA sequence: TGCGCCAGCAGATCCTCGATAGCGGGGCGCGATGAGCAGTTCTTC. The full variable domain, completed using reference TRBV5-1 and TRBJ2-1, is KAGVTQTPRYLIKTRGQQVTLSCSPISGHRSVSWYQQTPGQGLQFLFEYFSETQRNKGNFPGRFSGRQFSNSRSEMNVSTLELGDSALYLCASRSSIAGRDEQFFGPGTRLTVL.